The rows below give T cell receptor beta chains drawn from one sample of a study of T cell responses to AZD1222 COVID-19 vaccine. Some clones are missing from TCRdb's copy, which holds only in-frame ones; the method was immunoSEQ multiplex PCR. Among approximately 110,000 clones listed, approximately 85% were seen once. The source was peripheral blood, collected on day 0 of AZD1222 vaccination. These receptor sequences come from an adult in good health. CDR3s include the opening cysteine and the closing phenylalanine or tryptophan. The D gene is left open where the match is weak. Size tells how often a clone was seen (once, few, many) or the class of an expanded clone, and some rows leave it out.

CDR3aa	CDR3nt	v_gene	j_gene	abundance	d_gene
CASSPGTSSETQYF	TGTGCCAGCAGTCCCGGGACTTCTTCGGAGACCCAGTACTTC	TRBV28	TRBJ2-5	-	-
CASSSPNFNSNQPQHF	TGTGCCAGTAGTTCCCCAAACTTCAATAGCAATCAGCCCCAGCATTTT	TRBV19	TRBJ1-5	-	-
CASSYPRLAGPYEQYF	TGTGCCAGCAGTTACCCCAGACTAGCGGGGCCCTACGAGCAGTACTTC	TRBV6-5	TRBJ2-7	-	TRBD2
CATTRDIGQPQHF	TGTGCCACAACACGGGATATAGGTCAGCCCCAGCATTTT	TRBV10-3	TRBJ1-5	-	-
CASSAGTGPYGYTF	TGCGCCAGCAGCGCCGGGACAGGGCCCTATGGCTACACCTTC	TRBV5-1	TRBJ1-2	few	TRBD1
CASRSRDRGYNEQFF	TGTGCCAGCAGATCACGGGACAGGGGTTACAATGAGCAGTTCTTC	TRBV6-5	TRBJ2-1	-	TRBD1
CASSPQGRTGNDEQFF	TGTGCCAGCAGTCCCCAGGGAAGAACAGGGAACGATGAGCAGTTCTTC	TRBV6-2/TRBV6-3	TRBJ2-1	-	-
CASRAGQGSTGELFF	TGTGCCAGCAGGGCCGGACAGGGCTCCACCGGGGAGCTGTTTTTT	TRBV28	TRBJ2-2	-	TRBD1
CASNLDRFYGYTF	TGTGCCAGCAACCTAGACCGGTTCTATGGCTACACCTTC	TRBV7-2	TRBJ1-2	-	-
CASSVGTGTDTQYF	TGTGCCAGCAGCGTGGGGACAGGGACAGATACGCAGTATTTT	TRBV9	TRBJ2-3	-	TRBD1
CAWQGRGPRRGISPLHF	TGTGCCTGGCAGGGAAGGGGGCCGCGGCGGGGTATTTCACCCCTCCACTTT	TRBV30	TRBJ1-6	-	TRBD1
CASSLFRGSIHEQYF	TGTGCCAGCAGTTTATTCAGGGGCTCTATCCACGAGCAGTACTTC	TRBV28	TRBJ2-7	-	-
CSFRHLLKTAPMGNTEAFF	TGCAGCTTCCGCCATCTTTTAAAGACAGCCCCCATGGGGAACACTGAAGCTTTCTTT	TRBV29-1	TRBJ1-1	-	-
CASSPLPGADYEQYF	TGTGCCAGCTCACCGCTCCCAGGGGCTGACTACGAGCAGTACTTC	TRBV18	TRBJ2-7	-	-
CASSLATWDSNTGELFF	TGTGCCAGCAGCTTAGCGACCTGGGACAGTAACACCGGGGAGCTGTTTTTT	TRBV11-3	TRBJ2-2	-	TRBD1
CASSSPRNTPGQGGEKLFF	TGTGCCAGCAGCTCCCCGAGGAACACCCCGGGACAGGGTGGTGAAAAACTGTTTTTT	TRBV11-3	TRBJ1-4	-	TRBD1
CASSQTVSYEQYF	TGTGCCAGCAGTCAGACAGTTTCCTACGAGCAGTACTTC	TRBV2	TRBJ2-7	-	-
CASRWDLDQPQHF	TGTGCCAGCAGATGGGACCTCGACCAGCCCCAGCATTTT	TRBV5-5	TRBJ1-5	-	-
CARSPQSGANVLTF	TGTGCCAGAAGCCCCCAGTCTGGGGCCAACGTCCTGACTTTC	TRBV5-3	TRBJ2-6	-	-
CASSLVQGGGYTF	TGTGCCAGCAGCTTAGTGCAAGGTGGTGGCTACACCTTC	TRBV7-8	TRBJ1-2	-	-
CASSLVKYNYGYTF	TGTGCCAGCAGTTTAGTTAAGTATAACTATGGCTACACCTTC	TRBV28	TRBJ1-2	-	-
CASTMTGGYTGELFF	TGTGCCAGCACCATGACAGGGGGATACACCGGGGAGCTGTTTTTT	TRBV2	TRBJ2-2	-	TRBD1
CASSTWDRDDPGELFF	TGTGCCAGCAGCACCTGGGACAGGGACGACCCCGGGGAGCTGTTTTTT	TRBV7-9	TRBJ2-2	-	TRBD1
CASTDSAEQYF	TGTGCCAGCACGGACAGCGCCGAGCAGTACTTC	TRBV28	TRBJ2-7	-	-
CASSEADSPNQPQHF	TGTGCCAGCAGTGAGGCGGACAGTCCAAATCAGCCCCAGCATTTT	TRBV2	TRBJ1-5	-	-
CASSLGRANTEAFF	TGTGCCAGCAGCTTAGGCAGAGCGAACACTGAAGCTTTCTTT	TRBV11-3	TRBJ1-1	-	-
CASSIRQDSYGYTF	TGTGCCAGTAGTATAAGACAGGACAGCTATGGCTACACCTTC	TRBV19	TRBJ1-2	-	-
CASSITGGAGNTEAFF	TGTGCCAGCAGCATCACAGGGGGCGCGGGGAACACTGAAGCTTTCTTT	TRBV7-2	TRBJ1-1	-	TRBD1
CASSSQGVTGELFF	TGTGCCAGCAGCTCCCAGGGGGTCACCGGGGAGCTGTTTTTT	TRBV7-2	TRBJ2-2	-	TRBD1
CASSQGTAGGELFF	TGTGCCAGCAGCCAAGGGACCGCGGGCGGGGAGCTGTTTTTT	TRBV3-1/TRBV3-2	TRBJ2-2	-	-
CASSPSRGVFNNEQFF	TGTGCCAGCTCACCCTCGCGGGGGGTTTTCAACAATGAGCAGTTCTTC	TRBV18	TRBJ2-1	-	TRBD2
CASSLNGQAHQPQHF	TGCGCCAGCAGCTTGAACGGACAGGCCCATCAGCCCCAGCATTTT	TRBV5-1	TRBJ1-5	-	TRBD1
CASSKGAGQTNSPLHF	TGTGCCAGCAGCAAGGGGGCTGGACAGACGAATTCACCCCTCCACTTT	TRBV21-1	TRBJ1-6	-	-
CASSLIPSTGPNYGYTF	TGTGCCAGTAGTCTTATCCCGTCGACAGGGCCTAACTATGGCTACACCTTC	TRBV19	TRBJ1-2	-	TRBD1
CATSLGRDPTDTQYF	TGTGCCACCAGTCTCGGCAGGGACCCCACAGATACGCAGTATTTT	TRBV24-1	TRBJ2-3	once	-
CASSVVPGGRDEQYF	TGTGCCAGCAGCGTAGTCCCGGGCGGGCGGGACGAGCAGTACTTC	TRBV9	TRBJ2-7	-	-
CSVRVNREGNSPLHF	TGCAGCGTTCGGGTCAACCGGGAAGGGAATTCACCCCTCCACTTT	TRBV29-1	TRBJ1-6	-	-
CASSLEGGTQPQHF	TGTGCCAGCAGCTTGGAGGGGGGCACCCAGCCCCAGCATTTT	TRBV5-5	TRBJ1-5	-	-
CASKARQAAVNTEAFF	TGTGCCAGTAAGGCCCGACAGGCCGCGGTGAACACTGAAGCTTTCTTT	TRBV19	TRBJ1-1	-	-
CASSQDSSNQPQHF	TGTGCCAGCAGCCAGGACAGTAGCAATCAGCCCCAGCATTTT	TRBV5-5	TRBJ1-5	-	-
CASSGGTGRAGELFF	TGTGCCAGCAGCGGCGGGACAGGGAGGGCCGGGGAGCTGTTTTTT	TRBV11-2	TRBJ2-2	few	TRBD1
CASSLGGINQPQHF	TGTGCCAGCAGCTTGGGCGGGATTAATCAGCCCCAGCATTTT	TRBV5-6	TRBJ1-5	-	-